The present T cell receptor beta chain was sequenced within a study of type 1 regulatory T cells. On this clonotype: The antigen remains undetermined.

The V gene's germline CDR1 is DFQATT and CDR2 SNEGSKA (reference sequence). The V end lost 3 bases, the J end lost 2 bases, and 7 bases lay between the germline ends. The CDR3 extends over 12 amino acids. TCRdb fed the reads into MiXCR, producing one record per CDR3 protein. The top ten hold 1.5% to 2% of the sample, which has about 62,000 distinct CDR3 sequences, approximately 67% seen once. The chain combines TRBV20-1 with TRBJ2-5; D remains ambiguous. The TCR comes from a human donor in good health. The material sequenced was cultured non-Tr1 T cells, either the whole culture or a sorted T cell fraction (not recorded which). CDR3 loop: CSASLNQETQYF. The DNA of the CDR3 is TGCAGTGCTAGCCTCAATCAAGAGACCCAGTACTTC.